This T cell receptor (beta chain) was retrieved from a study of Graves' ophthalmopathy and Graves' hyperthyroidism. Hyperthyroidism patients, all newly diagnosed, had under 2 months' duration and ages of 18 to 65. Reliance was placed on clinical symptoms, serum thyroxine, TRAb, thyroid ultrasound and orbital computed tomography for diagnosis. This CDR3 has 12 amino acids. Germline V gives CDR1 MDHEN, CDR2 SYDVKM. Trimming cost V 7 bases and J 5 bases, with 11 bases left between them. Study-level findings and limits: Blood also carried most expanded thyroid clonotypes exceeding 0.001 frequency. Ophthalmopathy versus stable hyperthyroidism: 13-signature model gave about 87% sensitivity, roughly 81% specificity.

Concerning this clonotype itself: Its specificity is not known.

Amplified material comprised TCR beta CDR3 regions derived from RNA transcripts. RT-PCR with HTBI primers came first, then second-round multiplex PCR. TCRdb used MiXCR to reprocess the multiplex PCR reads, holding one entry per CDR3 protein. This table has some 410,000 distinct CDR3 sequences, under 25% appearing once. Sequencing was carried out using peripheral blood. This TCR was sampled from a woman aged 18 to 35 with stable Graves' hyperthyroidism. This rearrangement joins TRBV28 to TRBJ1-1; D might be TRBD1 (5 bases). CDR3 nucleotide sequence: TGTGCCAGCACGGGGGTTGGGACTGAAGCTTTCTTT. Protein product: CASTGVGTEAFF.